The next 20 T cell receptor beta chains were all read from a single sample in a study of shared clonotypes between healthy human individuals. Clones were read by immunoSEQ multiplex PCR, and TCRdb kept only the in-frame ones, dropping some. The table lists approximately 2.5 million clones, around nine tenths of them singletons. The sequenced sample was naive CD4+ T cells sorted from blood. Subset given: CD45RA+ positively selected. These receptors were collected from a man between 18 and 29 years old in good health.

This chain links TRBV5-6 with TRBJ1-5; possibly TRBD1 for D (6 bases). This CDR3 is built from 18 residues. Germline CDR1 and CDR2: SGHDT and YYEEEE. V gave up 4 bases and J gave up 1 base, with 21 bases separating them. Written as DNA, the CDR3 is TGTGCCAGCAGCCGAGGGACACGGGTTATGGGGAGCAATCAGCCCCAGCATTTT. This translates into CASSRGTRVMGSNQPQHF.

V usage is TRBV18 and J usage is TRBJ1-4, with a possible D match to TRBD1 (6 bases). The V end was cut by 4 bases, the J end by 6 bases, with 12 bases between. Looked up from germline, CDR1 is KGHSH and CDR2 is LQKENI. The CDR3 runs to 14 residues. The CDR3 bases are TGTGCCAGCTCACGAGGGGGAGTGGATGAAAAACTGTTTTTT. This gives the protein CASSRGGVDEKLFF. The whole variable domain, remainder taken from reference TRBV18 and TRBJ1-4, is NAGVMQNPRHLVRRRGQEARLRCSPMKGHSHVYWYRQLPEEGLKFMVYLQKENIIDESGMPKERFSAEFPKEGPSILRIQQVVRGDSAAYFCASSRGGVDEKLFFGSGTQLSVL.

The rearrangement joins TRBV7-2 to TRBJ1-1; maybe TRBD1 (5 bases). Germline CDR1 SGHTA, CDR2 FQGNSA. Deletions cut 4 bases from V and 1 base from J, with 13 bases between. The CDR3 loop spans 15 amino acids. CDR3 in amino acids: CASSSPGRTNTEAFF. CDR3 nucleotide sequence: TGTGCCAGCAGCTCACCGGGACGAACGAACACTGAAGCTTTCTTT.

In the case of this clone: Other DNA sequences in the sample encode the same CDR3. This chain links TRBV5-6 with TRBJ2-7, with D perhaps TRBD1 (6 bases). With 2 bases removed from V and 4 bases from J, the gap between germline ends came to 7 bases. There are 12 residues in the CDR3. CDR1 is SGHDT and CDR2 is YYEEEE in the germline V gene. CDR3 nucleotide sequence: TGTGCCAGCAGCTTACAGGGTTACGAGCAGTACTTC. Encoded protein: CASSLQGYEQYF.

This clone was picked up one time. The J gene is TRBJ1-2, the V gene TRBV6-5, with 8 bases matching TRBD1. With V trimmed by 7 bases and J by 8 bases, 9 bases remained unmatched. The CDR3 is 13 amino acids. Germline values: CDR1 MNHEY, CDR2 SVGAGI. In nucleotides, the CDR3 is TGTGCCAGCACCGACAGGGGAGTGGAAGGCTACACCTTC. It translates to CASTDRGVEGYTF.

This clone appeared a single time. The chain couples TRBV4-1 to TRBJ2-3, with D possibly being TRBD2 (6 bases). V was trimmed by 1 base and J by 3 bases, leaving 20 bases between them. Germline lookup yields CDR1 MGHRA and CDR2 YSYEKL. The CDR3 length is 18 residues. CDR3 in amino acids: CASSQGPVRLGATDTQYF. CDR3 sequence (DNA): TGCGCCAGCAGCCAAGGACCCGTGAGACTAGGGGCGACAGATACGCAGTATTTT.

The chain joins TRBV6-6 to TRBJ2-7; 7 bases are shared with TRBD1. Trimming at V came to 5 bases and at J to 6 bases, leaving 7 bases not matched to a gene. The V gene's germline CDR1 is MNHNY and CDR2 SVGAGI (reference sequence). The CDR3 contains 13 residues. The CDR3 sequence: CASSRQTGIEQYF. The CDR3 nucleotides are TGTGCCAGCAGTCGACAGACAGGGATCGAGCAGTACTTC.

The chain uses TRBV12-5 and TRBJ2-5; D remains unclear. With 6 bases removed from V and 5 bases from J, the gap between germline ends came to 13 bases. This CDR3 has 13 residues. Looked up from germline, CDR1 is LGHNT and CDR2 is FRNRAP. The chain's CDR3 is CASGWPRSETQYF. The CDR3 region has the DNA TGTGCTAGTGGCTGGCCCCGATCGGAGACCCAGTACTTC.

The J gene is TRBJ1-1, the V gene TRBV27; weak D call: TRBD1 (6 bases). Germline CDR1 and CDR2: MNHEY and SMNVEV (reference sequence). V was cut by 5 bases and J by 6 bases, with 19 bases left in between. This CDR3 has 15 residues. This chain's CDR3 is CASSTRVGRGSEAFF. The CDR3 DNA reads TGTGCCAGCAGTACCCGAGTTGGTAGGGGGTCTGAAGCTTTCTTT.

This clone was picked up one time. The identical CDR3 is also encoded by other nucleotide sequences in the sample. V and J are TRBV19 and TRBJ2-7; 10 positions agree with TRBD1. Germline V gene lookup returns CDR1 LNHDA and CDR2 SQIVND (reference sequence). CDR3 length: 14 amino acids. The trim removed 5 bases at V and 0 bases at J, leaving 1 base unmatched. In DNA form, the CDR3 reads TGTGCCAGTAGTCGGACAGGGGGCTCCTACGAGCAGTACTTC. The encoded protein is CASSRTGGSYEQYF. The full variable domain, in which reference TRBV19 and TRBJ2-7 provide the parts outside the CDR3, is DGGITQSPKYLFRKEGQNVTLSCEQNLNHDAMYWYRQDPGQGLRLIYYSQIVNDFQKGDIAEGYSVSREKKESFPLTVTSAQKNPTAFYLCASSRTGGSYEQYFGPGTRLTVT.

Regarding this clone: At the DNA level, this CDR3 is encoded by other sequences in the same sample as well. This rearrangement joins TRBV4-3 to TRBJ2-7; 7 bases map to TRBD1. V dropped 1 base and J dropped 0; count of bases not matched to a gene: 0. The CDR3 contains 14 residues. The V gene's germline CDR1 is LGHNA and CDR2 YSLEER. The CDR3 nucleotides read TGCGCCAGCAGCCAAGGACAGGGCTCCTACGAGCAGTACTTC. Amino acids: CASSQGQGSYEQYF.

The chain combines TRBV19 with TRBJ1-1; 8 bases line up with TRBD1. This CDR3 comprises 14 residues. Germline CDR1 LNHDA, CDR2 SQIVND (reference sequence). The V and J ends lost 6 bases and 3 bases, in that order; junction bases with no gene match: 6. CDR3 sequence reads: CASSMTGADTEAFF. The DNA for the CDR3 is TGTGCCAGTAGCATGACAGGGGCGGACACTGAAGCTTTCTTT.

The chain carries TRBV18 and TRBJ2-3; the D gene could be TRBD1 or TRBD2 (5 bases each). V was shortened by 5 bases and J by 2 bases, with 11 bases between the two germline ends. This CDR3 comprises 14 residues. Germline lookup yields CDR1 KGHSH and CDR2 LQKENI. CDR3 region: CASSSLGTTDTQYF. For the CDR3, the DNA is TGTGCCAGCTCAAGTCTGGGGACCACAGATACGCAGTATTTT.

The V gene is TRBV5-1, the J gene TRBJ1-2, with D perhaps TRBD1 (6 bases). V lost 0 bases to trimming and J lost 4 bases, with 10 bases between them. The CDR3 spans 14 residues. The germline gives CDR1 SGHRS, CDR2 YFSETQ. CDR3 region: CASSLGQATYGYTF. CDR3 nucleotide sequence: TGCGCCAGCAGCTTGGGACAGGCGACCTATGGCTACACCTTC.

This clone was seen more than once but under ten times. This CDR3 is also generated by other DNA sequences in the sample. The V call is TRBV29-1, the J call TRBJ1-1; D remains unclear. V was pared by 4 bases and J by 4 bases, with 7 bases between. The CDR3 length is 11 residues. Germline V gene sequence: CDR1 SQVTM, CDR2 ANQGSEA. The CDR3 DNA reads as TGCAGCGTTGTGCGAGGCACTGAAGCTTTCTTT. Its protein product is CSVVRGTEAFF.

To note about this clone: The sample has other DNA sequences that encode this CDR3 too. The V call is TRBV6-5, the J call TRBJ2-5; maybe TRBD1 (5 bases). There are 11 residues in the CDR3. Trimming took 7 bases from V and 5 from J, leaving 8 bases between them. The germline gives CDR1 MNHEY, CDR2 SVGAGI. The CDR3 region has the DNA TGTGCCAGCACCAGGGCGGAGACCCAGTACTTC. Protein product: CASTRAETQYF.

A word on this clone: Other DNA sequences from this sample encode an identical CDR3 as well. This chain connects TRBV18 to TRBJ1-4; D remains unclear. Deletions cut 1 base from V and 7 bases from J, with 7 bases between. Germline V gene sequence: CDR1 KGHSH, CDR2 LQKENI. The CDR3 extends over 13 amino acids. CDR3 loop: CASSPRGGEKLFF. The DNA of the CDR3 is TGTGCCAGCTCACCACGGGGTGGTGAAAAACTGTTTTTT.

The chain recombines TRBV9 with TRBJ1-2, with D tentatively TRBD1 (5 bases). The germline gives CDR1 SGDLS, CDR2 YYNGEE. The CDR3 has 16 amino acids. V gave up 0 bases and J gave up 8 bases, with 20 bases separating them. This CDR3 is CASSVVSQGRPEGYTF. CDR3 sequence (DNA): TGTGCCAGCAGCGTAGTGTCCCAGGGACGGCCTGAGGGCTACACCTTC.

This chain links TRBV6-5 with TRBJ2-1, with a weak D call TRBD1 (7 bases). V lost 5 bases and J 4 bases, leaving 15 bases between the germline ends. The CDR3 covers 15 residues. The germline CDR1 and CDR2 sequences are MNHEY and SVGAGI. The CDR3 loop is CASSAGGTVYNEQFF. CDR3 coding DNA: TGTGCCAGCAGTGCAGGGGGGACAGTATACAATGAGCAGTTCTTC.

This clone appeared a single time. The chain uses TRBV15 and TRBJ1-6, with unresolved D. V lost 3 bases and J lost 8, with 14 bases in between. The CDR3 spans 15 residues. Germline CDR1 LNHNV, CDR2 YYDKDF (reference sequence). CDR3 sequence: CATSRTGQEHSPLHF. DNA of the CDR3: TGTGCCACCAGCAGGACGGGCCAGGAACATTCACCCCTCCACTTT.